This TCR beta chain originates from a study of cytomegalovirus exposure and HLA in healthy donors (dated by TCRdb to about 2017). Background for the entire study: According to a later analysis, the 100 to 150 validation repertoires were produced on the same platform as the 700 or so repertoires of the first cohort. The study aimed to test whether cataloging public T cell receptors could reveal signatures of past pathogen exposure. Besides the first cohort of around 670 subjects, a separate validation cohort made up of over 100 different subjects was used. The study combined high-throughput TCR immunosequencing, statistical association of individual TCRs with disease status, and machine learning to predict cytomegalovirus infection status. The full study reports these points: In a later analysis, TCRs clustered in the first cohort were found to also tend to co-occur in the 130 or so validation repertoires, with over 90% of cluster scores above 0. A total of 150 to 200 TCR beta chains were listed by the study as associated with cytomegalovirus. In vitro tests confirmed that a few of the cytomegalovirus-associated TCR beta chains recognize cytomegalovirus antigens. A later analysis had no HLA typing for the validation cohort, so co-occurrence there was scored across all 130 or so repertoires. In both the original and validation cohorts, the classifier was reported to diagnose cytomegalovirus status with high specificity and sensitivity. The authors suggested that the approach could potentially be generalized to other disease states and immunological phenotypes. Most TCR sequences were seen in very few donors, while some public TCRs were found in many individuals.

Remarks on this clone: Its antigen is currently not known. No quality values exist for individual bases; no much larger clone is one base distant.

Ends trimmed: V by 5 bases, J by 3 bases; bases unmatched to a gene: 7. Reading the germline V gene gives CDR1 SGHTA and CDR2 FQGNSA. From the cysteine through the phenylalanine, the CDR3 covers 15 amino acids. Only the CDR3 DNA stays, 45 bases, in frame from base 1. Library creation used the immunoSEQ multiplex PCR assay. The study's own analysis went as follows. A statistical classification framework was developed to diagnose cytomegalovirus status using the catalog of TCR beta chain sequences. In TCRdb, the immuneACCESS table is reduced to in-frame sequences with V and J assigned. These tables do not hold every clone; where another copy was compared, an unresolved V gene accounts for under half, and the others remain unexplained. V and J calls and clone size are copied from that table; D and trimming were computed from the DNA. This sample gives 56,000 or so clones in total; around 94% of them show up just once. Roughly 1.2% of the sample rests with the top ten.

The donors belonged to the validation cohort of over a hundred subjects, which was separate from the roughly 700-subject first cohort. The sequence was obtained from a man younger than 30 in good health and CMV-seronegative. What was sequenced was PBMCs. The rearranged chain carries TRBV7-2 and TRBJ2-7; a stretch of 10 junction bases matches TRBD1. The DNA sequence is given as TGTGCCAGCAGCCCATCCGGACAGGGGGTCTACGAGCAGTACTTC. This gives the protein CASSPSGQGVYEQYF.